This is a list of T cell receptor beta chains from one sample in a study of CD8 T cells in Susac syndrome. TCRdb re-called the immunoSEQ multiplex PCR reads through MiXCR, storing one row per CDR3 protein. The table has some 150,000 distinct CDR3 sequences, around 95% seen once; the top ten hold around 0.21%. The material sequenced was CD8+ T cells from PBMCs. The receptors were gathered from a human donor with multiple sclerosis. Each CDR3 is given with its conserved first and last residue. Each record gives: J gene, clone size, D gene, V gene, CDR3 protein, CDR3 DNA. D genes are given only for firm matches. Size tells how often a clone was seen (once, few, many) or the class of an expanded clone, and some rows leave it out.

j_call: TRBJ2-7; clone_size: -; d_call: -; v_call: TRBV29-1; cdr3_aa: CSVVTETYEQYF; cdr3_nt: TGCAGCGTTGTCACGGAAACTTACGAGCAGTACTTC
j_call: TRBJ1-2; clone_size: -; d_call: -; v_call: TRBV3-1; cdr3_aa: CASSQSPWDNYGYTF; cdr3_nt: TGTGCCAGCAGCCAATCGCCTTGGGATAACTATGGCTACACCTTC
j_call: TRBJ1-1; clone_size: once; d_call: -; v_call: TRBV30; cdr3_aa: CAWSVRGDGVGNTEAFF; cdr3_nt: TGTGCCTGGAGTGTCCGAGGGGATGGGGTAGGGAACACTGAAGCTTTCTTT
j_call: TRBJ2-7; clone_size: few; d_call: -; v_call: TRBV7-9; cdr3_aa: CASSLDAYEQYF; cdr3_nt: TGTGCCAGCAGCTTAGATGCCTACGAGCAGTACTTC
j_call: TRBJ2-7; clone_size: -; d_call: TRBD2; v_call: TRBV27; cdr3_aa: CASSLTSGGYEQYF; cdr3_nt: TGTGCCAGCAGTTTAACTAGCGGGGGTTACGAGCAGTACTTC
j_call: TRBJ2-1; clone_size: -; d_call: TRBD1; v_call: TRBV7-8; cdr3_aa: CASSPLRQGNEQFF; cdr3_nt: TGTGCCAGCAGCCCGCTCCGACAGGGCAATGAGCAGTTCTTC
j_call: TRBJ2-1; clone_size: -; d_call: -; v_call: TRBV7-9; cdr3_aa: CASGNNEQFF; cdr3_nt: TGTGCCAGCGGGAACAATGAGCAGTTCTTC
j_call: TRBJ2-3; clone_size: -; d_call: TRBD1; v_call: TRBV7-9; cdr3_aa: CASNPGTGSTDTQYF; cdr3_nt: TGTGCCAGCAACCCCGGGACAGGGAGCACAGATACGCAGTATTTT
j_call: TRBJ2-7; clone_size: once; d_call: TRBD2; v_call: TRBV28; cdr3_aa: CASSLSGGLTYEQYF; cdr3_nt: TGTGCCAGCAGTCTGAGCGGGGGGCTGACCTACGAGCAGTACTTC
j_call: TRBJ2-1; clone_size: once; d_call: -; v_call: TRBV3-1; cdr3_aa: CASSQVDPGYNEQFF; cdr3_nt: TGTGCCAGCAGCCAAGTCGATCCAGGGTACAATGAGCAGTTCTTC